The rows below give T cell receptor beta chains drawn from one sample of a study of tumor-infiltrating lymphocytes in localized non-small cell lung cancer. Sequencing was performed with immunoSEQ multiplex PCR; in TCRdb, only in-frame clones are kept and a portion is missing. The sample yields thousands of clones, approximately 85% seen once. Sequencing was carried out using lung tumor tissue. These receptors originate from a human donor with non-small cell lung cancer. The CDR3 runs from the conserved cysteine through the conserved F or W. Fields, in order: clone size, V gene, J gene, D gene, CDR3 DNA, CDR3 protein. A D gene is named only where the DNA matches it firmly. Part of the rows lack a size; the others show once, few, many or a class for expanded clones.

abundance: .; v_gene: TRBV14; j_gene: TRBJ2-5; d_gene: TRBD1; CDR3nt: TGTGCCAGCAGCCAAAGGACAGGGTTTGGAGAGACCCAGTACTTC; CDR3aa: CASSQRTGFGETQYF
abundance: .; v_gene: TRBV11-2; j_gene: TRBJ2-5; d_gene: TRBD2; CDR3nt: TGTGCCAGCAGCTTAGTCCGACTAGCGGGGGGCCTCCCGCAAGAGACCCAGTACTTC; CDR3aa: CASSLVRLAGGLPQETQYF
abundance: .; v_gene: TRBV28; j_gene: TRBJ2-2; d_gene: TRBD2; CDR3nt: TGTGCCAGCACCTCTAGCGGGAGTATAGTTGGGGAGCTGTTTTTT; CDR3aa: CASTSSGSIVGELFF
abundance: .; v_gene: TRBV5-3; j_gene: TRBJ2-2; d_gene: TRBD2; CDR3nt: TGTGCCAGAAGCTTGGCCGCCAAACTAGCGGGGATAATCACCGGGGAGCTGTTTTTT; CDR3aa: CARSLAAKLAGIITGELFF
abundance: .; v_gene: TRBV18; j_gene: TRBJ1-4; d_gene: .; CDR3nt: TGTGCCAGCTCACCTTTTTCCGGGCCGGGGGAAAAACTGTTTTTT; CDR3aa: CASSPFSGPGEKLFF
abundance: large; v_gene: TRBV30; j_gene: TRBJ1-5; d_gene: .; CDR3nt: TGTGCCTGGAACGGGGATAGCAATCAGCCCCAGCATTTT; CDR3aa: CAWNGDSNQPQHF
abundance: .; v_gene: TRBV9; j_gene: TRBJ2-1; d_gene: .; CDR3nt: TGTGCCAGCAGCGCACCCCTGGACGGCTACAATGAGCAGTTCTTC; CDR3aa: CASSAPLDGYNEQFF
abundance: .; v_gene: TRBV19; j_gene: TRBJ1-2; d_gene: .; CDR3nt: TGTGCCAGTAGTCCAGCCGGGGTCGCTAACTATGGCTACACCTTC; CDR3aa: CASSPAGVANYGYTF
abundance: few; v_gene: TRBV19; j_gene: TRBJ2-7; d_gene: .; CDR3nt: TGTGCCAGTAGCCTTGTTGGGGGATTCTTCGAGCAGTACTTC; CDR3aa: CASSLVGGFFEQYF
abundance: .; v_gene: TRBV5-6; j_gene: TRBJ2-7; d_gene: TRBD2; CDR3nt: TGTGCCAGCAGCTTGGGGTTGGGTAGCGGGGGCTACGAGCAGTACTTC; CDR3aa: CASSLGLGSGGYEQYF
abundance: once; v_gene: TRBV5-1; j_gene: TRBJ1-1; d_gene: .; CDR3nt: TGCGCCAGCAGGAAGGACACGCTCGGCACTGAAGCTTTCTTT; CDR3aa: CASRKDTLGTEAFF
abundance: .; v_gene: TRBV29-1; j_gene: TRBJ1-1; d_gene: TRBD1; CDR3nt: TGCAGCGTTGACTCCGGGACAGGGAACACTGAAGCTTTCTTT; CDR3aa: CSVDSGTGNTEAFF
abundance: .; v_gene: TRBV27; j_gene: TRBJ2-7; d_gene: .; CDR3nt: TGTGCCAGCAGTTTATACCGCAGTTCGAGACCCTACGAGCAGTACTTC; CDR3aa: CASSLYRSSRPYEQYF
abundance: .; v_gene: TRBV6-1; j_gene: TRBJ1-5; d_gene: .; CDR3nt: TGTGCCAGCGGTGAACAGCCTAATCGGCCCCAGCATTTT; CDR3aa: CASGEQPNRPQHF
abundance: .; v_gene: TRBV6-4; j_gene: TRBJ1-1; d_gene: .; CDR3nt: TGTGCCAGCAGCGAGACTCTACAGGGACGGGCTTTCTTT; CDR3aa: CASSETLQGRAFF
abundance: few; v_gene: TRBV5-4; j_gene: TRBJ1-6; d_gene: TRBD1; CDR3nt: TGTGCCAGCAGCTCCATTCCCCTGGGACAGGGTTTAAGATCCCTCCACTTT; CDR3aa: CASSSIPLGQGLRSLHF
abundance: .; v_gene: TRBV9; j_gene: TRBJ1-1; d_gene: .; CDR3nt: TGTGCCAGCAGCCCTCGGGTGGGGACGAACACTGAAGCTTTCTTT; CDR3aa: CASSPRVGTNTEAFF
abundance: .; v_gene: TRBV5-8; j_gene: TRBJ1-2; d_gene: .; CDR3nt: TGTGCCAGCAGCGACAAGAGGGGATACGGCTATGGCTACACCTTC; CDR3aa: CASSDKRGYGYGYTF
abundance: .; v_gene: TRBV27; j_gene: TRBJ2-7; d_gene: TRBD1; CDR3nt: TGTGCCAGCAGTGTCGGGACAGGGGGTTTCGACGAGCAGTACTTC; CDR3aa: CASSVGTGGFDEQYF
abundance: once; v_gene: TRBV5-1; j_gene: TRBJ2-7; d_gene: TRBD1; CDR3nt: TGCGCCAGCAGCGTCAACAACAGGGGGCTGCCCTACGAGCAGTACTTC; CDR3aa: CASSVNNRGLPYEQYF
abundance: .; v_gene: TRBV6-5; j_gene: TRBJ2-7; d_gene: TRBD1; CDR3nt: TGTGCCAGCAGCCGATCGGCAGGGGGCGGGCAGTACTTC; CDR3aa: CASSRSAGGGQYF
abundance: .; v_gene: TRBV4-2; j_gene: TRBJ2-7; d_gene: .; CDR3nt: TGTGCCAGCAGCCAAGAGCGGAGTGTCTACGAGCAGTACTTC; CDR3aa: CASSQERSVYEQYF
abundance: .; v_gene: TRBV30; j_gene: TRBJ2-3; d_gene: .; CDR3nt: TGTGCCTGGAGTGTACAGGGAAATACGCAGTATTTT; CDR3aa: CAWSVQGNTQYF
abundance: .; v_gene: TRBV5-6; j_gene: TRBJ2-3; d_gene: TRBD1; CDR3nt: TGTGCCAGCAGCTTGGAATACAGGGGAGCAGCGGATACGCAGTATTTT; CDR3aa: CASSLEYRGAADTQYF
abundance: .; v_gene: TRBV27; j_gene: TRBJ1-1; d_gene: .; CDR3nt: TGTGCCAGCAGCGGGATGAACACTGAAGCTTTCTTT; CDR3aa: CASSGMNTEAFF
abundance: .; v_gene: TRBV5-5; j_gene: TRBJ1-5; d_gene: .; CDR3nt: TGTGCCAGCAGCTTCACGGGGGGAAGCAATCAGCCCCAGCATTTT; CDR3aa: CASSFTGGSNQPQHF
abundance: .; v_gene: TRBV6-1; j_gene: TRBJ2-5; d_gene: TRBD2; CDR3nt: TGTGCCAGCAGTGAAAGGGCTAGCGGGGGGGCGACCCAGTACTTC; CDR3aa: CASSERASGGATQYF